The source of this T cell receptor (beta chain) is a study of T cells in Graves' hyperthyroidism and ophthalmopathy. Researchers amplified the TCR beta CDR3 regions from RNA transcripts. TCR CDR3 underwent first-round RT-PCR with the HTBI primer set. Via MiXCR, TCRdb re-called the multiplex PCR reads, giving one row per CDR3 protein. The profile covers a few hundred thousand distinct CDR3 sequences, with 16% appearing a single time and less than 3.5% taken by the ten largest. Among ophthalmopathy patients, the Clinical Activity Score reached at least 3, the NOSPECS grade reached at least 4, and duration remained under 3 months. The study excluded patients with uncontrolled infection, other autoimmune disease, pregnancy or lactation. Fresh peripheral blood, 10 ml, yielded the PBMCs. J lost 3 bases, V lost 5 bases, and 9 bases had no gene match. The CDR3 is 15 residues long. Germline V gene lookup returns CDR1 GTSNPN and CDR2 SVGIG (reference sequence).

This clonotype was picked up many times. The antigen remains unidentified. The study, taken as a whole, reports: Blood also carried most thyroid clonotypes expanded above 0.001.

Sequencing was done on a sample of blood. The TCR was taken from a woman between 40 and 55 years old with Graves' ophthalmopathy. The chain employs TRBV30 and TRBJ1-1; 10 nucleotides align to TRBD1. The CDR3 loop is CAWDAGTGVHTEAFF. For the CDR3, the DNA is TGTGCCTGGGACGCCGGGACAGGGGTGCACACTGAAGCTTTCTTT. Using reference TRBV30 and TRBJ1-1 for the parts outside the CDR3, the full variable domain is SQTIHQWPATLVQPVGSPLSLECTVEGTSNPNLYWYRQAAGRGLQLLFYSVGIGQISSEVPQNLSASRPQDRQFILSSKKLLLSDSGFYLCAWDAGTGVHTEAFFGQGTRLTVV.